These 25 T cell receptor beta chains originate from one sample sequenced in a study of long-term antiretroviral therapy in people with HIV. Samples were assayed with immunoSEQ v3.0 at survey level. Measured with immunoSEQ multiplex PCR; TCRdb has only the in-frame clones, and not every one. This table holds some 43,000 clones, around 86% found once. The starting material was unsorted PBMCs, obtained 0.1 years before starting antiretroviral therapy. These TCRs come from a woman in her forties or fifties with HIV.

The chain combines TRBV7-8 with TRBJ1-1; 9 bases map to TRBD1. The CDR3 runs 18 residues. V was clipped by 0 bases and J by 0 bases; unmatched bases: 8. CDR1 is SGHVS, CDR2 FQNEAQ, per germline. The CDR3 loop is CASSLAHPGQGMNTEAFF. CDR3 DNA sequence: TGTGCCAGCAGCTTAGCTCACCCGGGACAGGGAATGAACACTGAAGCTTTCTTT.

This chain links TRBV11-2 with TRBJ2-2; perhaps D is TRBD1 or TRBD2 (6 bases each). The germline V gene has CDR1 SGHAT and CDR2 FQNNGV. This CDR3 is built from 16 residues. Trimming stripped 5 bases from V and 6 bases from J, with 19 bases between. CDR3 region: CASSPKGGSYAGELFF. In DNA form, the CDR3 reads TGTGCCAGCAGCCCCAAGGGGGGCTCGTACGCCGGGGAGCTGTTTTTT.

The genes are TRBV6-5 and TRBJ1-2, with 7 nucleotides matching TRBD1. The CDR3 has 13 residues. The V gene's germline CDR1 is MNHEY and CDR2 SVGAGI. V trimming: 6 bases; J trimming: 0 bases; junction bases outside the gene matches: 1. The CDR3 protein is CASRDRSNYGYTF. CDR3 in DNA: TGTGCCAGCAGGGACAGGTCTAACTATGGCTACACCTTC.

This clone turned up a few times. The J gene is TRBJ2-2, the V gene TRBV7-2; possible D gene TRBD1, 6 bases. The CDR3 length is 13 residues. Trimming shortened V by 1 base and J by 7 bases, and 7 bases separated the two germline ends. The germline V gene encodes CDR1 SGHTA and CDR2 FQGNSA. The CDR3 nucleotides read TGTGCCAGCAGCTTAGTAGGGGGCGGGGAGCTGTTTTTT. As protein: CASSLVGGGELFF.

The chain joins TRBV10-2 to TRBJ2-5, with 12 bases matching TRBD2. The J call is uncertain, as TRBJ2-7 better fits the DNA end. Germline assignment: CDR1 WSHSY and CDR2 SAAADI. The CDR3 totals 16 residues. The CDR3 coding sequence is TGCGCCAGCAGTGTCCGACTAGCGGGGGTAAACTACGAGCAGTACTTC. Residues: CASSVRLAGVNYEQYF.

The CDR3 DNA follows: TGTGCCAGCAGTTTAAGGAAAGAGGGTCAGCCCCAGCATTTT. Translated, it gives CASSLRKEGQPQHF. The chain uses TRBV27 and TRBJ1-5; D is uncertain. V was shortened by 2 bases and J by 6 bases, with 11 bases between the two germline ends. CDR1 is MNHEY and CDR2 is SMNVEV in the germline V gene (reference sequence). This CDR3 comprises 14 residues.

The count of this clone is one. The J gene is TRBJ1-1, the V gene TRBV29-1; 8 bases are a match to TRBD1. Unmatched junction bases numbered 5, after V lost 5 bases and J lost 0 bases. The CDR3 length is 14 residues. Germline loops: CDR1 SQVTM, CDR2 ANQGSEA. CDR3 nucleotides: TGCAGCGTTAAGATGGGACAGGTGAACACTGAAGCTTTCTTT. It translates to CSVKMGQVNTEAFF.

The chain carries TRBV6-6 and TRBJ2-3, with 8 bases that match TRBD2. The CDR3 is 13 amino acids. The ends lost 8 bases at V and 3 bases at J; junction bases unmatched: 4. CDR1 is MNHNY and CDR2 is SVGAGI in the germline V gene (reference sequence). The CDR3 sequence: CASSLAETDTQYF. CDR3 DNA sequence: TGTGCCAGCTCACTAGCGGAAACAGATACGCAGTATTTT.

The chain couples TRBV29-1 to TRBJ1-5, with TRBD1 as a possible D gene (6 bases). Trimming left V 4 bases short and J 4 bases short, with 11 bases between. CDR3 length: 13 amino acids. Germline V lookup: CDR1 SQVTM, CDR2 ANQGSEA. CDR3 sequence: CSVARGKNQPQHF. CDR3 sequence (DNA): TGCAGCGTTGCCAGGGGAAAAAATCAGCCCCAGCATTTT.

The chain couples TRBV7-9 to TRBJ1-1; the D is unclear. Germline CDR1 SEHNR, CDR2 FQNEAQ (reference sequence). CDR3 length: 11 residues. V was clipped by 5 bases and J by 7 bases, with 8 bases between them. The chain's CDR3 is CASSRRDEAFF. The CDR3 DNA reads as TGTGCCAGCAGCCGGAGGGATGAAGCTTTCTTT.

The J gene is TRBJ2-6, the V gene TRBV5-6; D is undetermined. The CDR3 spans 16 residues. With 0 bases removed from V and 0 bases from J, the gap between germline ends came to 7 bases. Germline values: CDR1 SGHDT, CDR2 YYEEEE. This CDR3 reads CASSLGRSSGANVLTF. The DNA for the CDR3 is TGTGCCAGCAGCTTGGGCAGGTCCTCTGGGGCCAACGTCCTGACTTTC.

The chain carries TRBV2 and TRBJ1-3; D is uncertain. This CDR3 contains 15 residues. Trimming took off 6 bases at V and 3 bases at J, with 15 bases between the two ends. The germline V gene has CDR1 SNHLY and CDR2 FYNNEI. The DNA for the CDR3 is TGTGCCAGCAGACCTCAGGAGGCGGGTGGAAACACCATATATTTT. Encoded protein: CASRPQEAGGNTIYF.

The chain employs TRBV29-1 and TRBJ1-4, with TRBD1 identical over 7 bases. The germline V gene encodes CDR1 SQVTM and CDR2 ANQGSEA. The CDR3 sequence is 13 residues long. The V segment lost 4 bases and the J segment 4 bases; nucleotides outside the gene matches: 3. The CDR3 DNA follows: TGCAGCGTTGCAGGACAGGTTAATGAAAAACTGTTTTTT. Its translation is CSVAGQVNEKLFF.

Only one count was recorded for this clone. The CDR3 DNA follows: TGTGCCAGCAGTGGACCGGGACAATTTACGATCGAGCAGTACTTC. Protein: CASSGPGQFTIEQYF. The chain recombines TRBV2 with TRBJ2-7, with TRBD1 as a possible D gene (6 bases). The V gene's germline CDR1 is SNHLY and CDR2 FYNNEI. CDR3 length equals 15 residues. Trimming pared 4 bases from V and 6 bases from J, leaving 19 bases between.

J is TRBJ1-2 and V is TRBV7-8, with D possibly being TRBD1 (5 bases). The germline V gene has CDR1 SGHVS and CDR2 FQNEAQ. The CDR3 length is 16 residues. The V end lost 3 bases, the J end lost 3 bases, and 17 bases lay between the germline ends. CDR3 residues: CASSFEMGRAYYGYTF. The CDR3 DNA is TGTGCCAGCAGCTTTGAGATGGGCAGGGCATACTATGGCTACACCTTC. Looking up the rest from reference TRBV7-8 and TRBJ1-2 gives the full variable domain: GAGVSQSPRYKVAKRGQDVALRCDPISGHVSLFWYQQALGQGPEFLTYFQNEAQLDKSGLPSDRFFAERPEGSVSTLKIQRTQQEDSAVYLCASSFEMGRAYYGYTFGSGTRLTVV.

The J gene is TRBJ2-1, the V gene TRBV7-9; 9 nucleotides agree with TRBD2. The CDR3 spans 15 residues. From germline, CDR1 is SEHNR and CDR2 FQNEAQ (reference sequence). V dropped 5 bases and J dropped 4; count of bases not matched to a gene: 6. Here the CDR3 reads CASSPWRGGYNEQFF. In DNA form, the CDR3 reads TGTGCCAGCAGCCCTTGGCGGGGGGGATACAATGAGCAGTTCTTC.

There are a few counts of this clone. The chain carries TRBV19 and TRBJ1-2; TRBD1 matches at 7 bases. The CDR3 has 14 residues. Unmatched junction bases numbered 12, after V lost 7 bases and J lost 7 bases. Germline-derived CDR1 and CDR2 are LNHDA and SQIVND (reference sequence). This CDR3 reads CASTPTGRESGYTF. The CDR3 coding sequence is TGTGCCAGTACTCCGACAGGGCGGGAAAGTGGCTACACCTTC.

This rearrangement joins TRBV13 to TRBJ2-1, with a weak D call TRBD1 (5 bases). The germline gives CDR1 PRHDT, CDR2 FYEKMQ (reference sequence). V was shortened by 5 bases and J by 4 bases, with 15 bases between the two germline ends. This CDR3 spans 15 amino acids. DNA of the CDR3: TGTGCCAGCAGCATTGACAGAACGAATTACAATGAGCAGTTCTTC. Its translation: CASSIDRTNYNEQFF.

This clone appeared once. The CDR3 coding sequence is TGCGCCAGCAGCCAACAAGCATACTATGGCTACACCTTC. Protein: CASSQQAYYGYTF. The J gene is TRBJ1-2, the V gene TRBV4-1, with D unclear. With 2 bases removed from V and 3 bases from J, the gap between germline ends came to 7 bases. CDR1 is MGHRA, CDR2 YSYEKL, per germline. The CDR3 sequence is 13 residues long.

The table lists this clone with a few counts. V usage is TRBV4-1 and J usage is TRBJ1-1; 8 nucleotides align to TRBD1. Trimming removed 3 bases from V and 6 bases from J; junction bases left unmatched: 9. The CDR3 runs to 15 residues. Germline assignment: CDR1 MGHRA and CDR2 YSYEKL. The CDR3 nucleotides are TGCGCCAGCAGCCAGCTGGACAGGGCTAACCCTGAAGCTTTCTTT. Translating it yields CASSQLDRANPEAFF.

This clone occurred once. The V and J genes are TRBV6-6 and TRBJ1-1; perhaps TRBD1 as D (6 bases). The CDR3 runs to 16 residues. The ends were cut back, 2 bases at V and 5 bases at J, with 18 bases in the middle. In germline, CDR1 is MNHNY, CDR2 SVGAGI (reference sequence). CDR3 DNA sequence: TGTGCCAGCAGTTACCCGCTTCCGGGGGGCGCGACTGAAGCTTTCTTT. The encoded protein is CASSYPLPGGATEAFF.

The V gene is TRBV7-9, the J gene TRBJ1-1; unclear D gene. Deletions cut 1 base from V and 1 base from J, with 10 bases between. Germline-derived CDR1 and CDR2 are SEHNR and FQNEAQ (reference sequence). The CDR3 is 15 residues long. The CDR3 DNA is TGTGCCAGCAGCTTAGACCGGGGTAGGAACACTGAAGCTTTCTTT. Protein sequence: CASSLDRGRNTEAFF. Variable domain in full (rest from reference TRBV7-9 and TRBJ1-1): DTGVSQNPRHKITKRGQNVTFRCDPISEHNRLYWYRQTLGQGPEFLTYFQNEAQLEKSRLLSDRFSAERPKGSFSTLEIQRTEQGDSAMYLCASSLDRGRNTEAFFGQGTRLTVV.

As to this clone: An end of the junction differs from the germline gene, which may be a read error. V gene TRBV27 combines with J gene TRBJ2-5; the D gene is possibly TRBD1 (5 bases). Looked up from germline, CDR1 is MNHEY and CDR2 is SMNVEV (reference sequence). This CDR3 is built from 15 residues. CDR3 in amino acids: CASSLGGAGQEAQYF. CDR3 bases: TGTGCCAGCAGTTTAGGTGGGGCAGGACAAGAGGCCCAGTACTTC.

V usage is TRBV6-6 and J usage is TRBJ1-1, with TRBD1 identical over 7 bases. This CDR3 contains 14 residues. V trimming: 2 bases; J trimming: 7 bases; junction bases outside the gene matches: 7. Germline CDR1 MNHNY, CDR2 SVGAGI (reference sequence). CDR3 protein: CASSYPEGADEAFF. The CDR3 nucleotides read TGTGCCAGCAGTTACCCCGAGGGGGCAGATGAAGCTTTCTTT.

J is TRBJ2-7 and V is TRBV10-2; no clear D. V lost 5 bases, J lost 2 bases, and 19 bases lay in between. Germline V gives CDR1 WSHSY, CDR2 SAAADI. This CDR3 has 16 residues. The CDR3 DNA is TGCGCCAGCAGTAATCGTTTACAGTTTGGAGCCTACGAGCAGTACTTC. It is translated as CASSNRLQFGAYEQYF.